These 29 T cell receptor beta chains originate from one sample sequenced in a study of shared clonotypes between healthy human individuals. This table comes from immunoSEQ multiplex PCR, and its TCRdb copy is limited to in-frame clones, with some not included. The table has 1.5 million to 2.5 million clones, around 96% seen once; the top ten hold less than 1.5%. Naive CD8 cells lacked CD45RO, underwent positive selection for CCR7 and left out terminally differentiated effector memory CD45RA+ cells. What was sequenced was naive CD8+ T cells sorted from blood. The receptors stem from a man aged 18-30 years in good health.

This chain links TRBV11-2 with TRBJ1-3; possible D gene TRBD1, 5 bases. Germline V gene data show CDR1 as SGHAT and CDR2 as FQNNGV. The V gene lost 5 bases and the J gene lost 2 bases, with 25 bases spanning the gap. The CDR3 consists of 19 residues. The CDR3 region is CASSPGTSKAGNAGNTIYF. DNA of the CDR3: TGTGCCAGCAGCCCTGGGACCTCTAAAGCGGGTAACGCTGGAAACACCATATATTTT.

The chain is built from TRBV7-9 and TRBJ2-7; D ambiguous. The CDR3 runs to 14 residues. Trimming left V 5 bases short and J 1 base short, with 12 bases between. The germline CDR1 and CDR2 sequences are SEHNR and FQNEAQ (reference sequence). DNA for the CDR3: TGTGCCAGCAGCCCGGAGTTGGGTTCCTACGAGCAGTACTTC. Translation gives CASSPELGSYEQYF.

This sequence joins TRBV5-1 and TRBJ1-3; D might be TRBD1 (5 bases). The CDR3 has 17 residues. Germline V gene data show CDR1 as SGHRS and CDR2 as YFSETQ. V was cut by 0 bases and J by 1 base, with 14 bases left in between. The CDR3 loop reads CASSLEWQGLSGNTIYF. The CDR3 DNA follows: TGCGCCAGCAGCTTGGAGTGGCAGGGCCTTTCTGGAAACACCATATATTTT.

The chain employs TRBV4-1 and TRBJ1-1, with 9 bases matching TRBD1. CDR3 length: 15 residues. Germline CDR1 is MGHRA and CDR2 is YSYEKL. Trimming took 5 bases from V and 4 from J; bases not matched to a gene: 8. CDR3 in amino acids: CASSLQGAVLTEAFF. In DNA, the CDR3 is TGCGCCAGCAGCTTACAGGGGGCGGTTCTCACTGAAGCTTTCTTT.

The genes are TRBV27 and TRBJ1-4; D gene unclear. Germline CDR1 is MNHEY and CDR2 is SMNVEV (reference sequence). The V gene lost 11 bases and the J gene lost 0 bases, with 10 bases spanning the gap. The CDR3 is 13 amino acids. The CDR3 reads CASSIATNEKLFF. The CDR3 DNA follows: TGTGCCTCAAGTATTGCAACTAATGAAAAACTGTTTTTT.

The V gene is TRBV5-1, the J gene TRBJ1-1, with D maybe TRBD1 (5 bases). The CDR3 consists of 12 residues. V was clipped by 0 bases and J by 10 bases, with 10 bases between them. Germline CDR1 is SGHRS and CDR2 is YFSETQ. The CDR3 coding sequence is TGCGCCAGCAGCTTGGGTGCGGGGGGAGCTTTCTTT. Its translation is CASSLGAGGAFF.

The CDR3 region is CASSPEGKETQYF. The CDR3 nucleotides read TGTGCCAGCAGCCCCGAGGGAAAAGAGACCCAGTACTTC. This chain joins TRBV7-9 and TRBJ2-5; tentatively, D is TRBD2 (5 bases). The V end lost 5 bases, the J end lost 3 bases, and 10 bases lay between the germline ends. Germline CDR1 and CDR2: SEHNR and FQNEAQ (reference sequence). This CDR3 has 13 residues.

This sequence joins TRBV28 and TRBJ2-7; TRBD2 matches 10 bases. V lost 2 bases to trimming and J lost 0 bases; unmatched junction nucleotides: 4. Per the germline V gene, CDR1 is MDHEN and CDR2 is SYDVKM. The CDR3 has 16 amino acids. The CDR3 DNA reads TGTGCCAGCAGTTTAGTACTAGCGGGGTACTCCTACGAGCAGTACTTC. It encodes CASSLVLAGYSYEQYF.

About this clone: At the DNA level, this CDR3 is encoded by other sequences in the same sample as well. The chain links TRBV27 to TRBJ2-5; a possible D gene is TRBD1 (6 bases). Trimming pared 5 bases from V and 3 bases from J, leaving 13 bases between. CDR1 is MNHEY and CDR2 is SMNVEV in the germline V gene (reference sequence). CDR3 length: 14 amino acids. CDR3 protein: CASSLTGLEETQYF. Here the CDR3 DNA reads TGTGCCAGCAGTCTCACAGGGCTCGAAGAGACCCAGTACTTC.

V is TRBV27 and J is TRBJ2-5, with D possibly being TRBD2 (5 bases). Trimming shortened V by 5 bases and J by 4 bases, and 14 bases separated the two germline ends. CDR1 and CDR2 from the germline V gene are MNHEY and SMNVEV (reference sequence). This CDR3 is 14 amino acids long. CDR3 nucleotides: TGTGCCAGCAGTCCCGGGGTAGAAGGAGAGACCCAGTACTTC. It specifies CASSPGVEGETQYF.

The rearrangement uses TRBV12-5 and TRBJ2-4, with D hard to call. Germline lookup yields CDR1 LGHNT and CDR2 FRNRAP. With 6 bases removed from V and 8 bases from J, the gap between germline ends came to 17 bases. The length of the CDR3 is 14 residues. CDR3 in DNA: TGTGCTAGTGGCTCTGCTTTAACCCGGGACATTCAGTACTTC. Translation: CASGSALTRDIQYF.

This sequence joins TRBV29-1 and TRBJ2-7; 7 bases align to TRBD1. The V and J ends lost 5 bases and 0 bases, in that order; junction bases with no gene match: 10. CDR1 and CDR2 from the germline V gene are SQVTM and ANQGSEA. CDR3 length: 15 residues. As DNA, the CDR3 is TGCAGCGTTTTCACCAACAGGGGAAACTCCTACGAGCAGTACTTC. Its translation: CSVFTNRGNSYEQYF.

CDR3 bases: TGTGCCACCAGCAAGGGAGTCGCAGCAAGCTCCTACGAGCAGTACTTC. Translating it yields CATSKGVAASSYEQYF. V gene TRBV15 combines with J gene TRBJ2-7; possibly TRBD2 for D (5 bases). Germline V lookup: CDR1 LNHNV, CDR2 YYDKDF (reference sequence). V lost 4 bases and J 0 bases, leaving 16 bases between the germline ends. The CDR3 has 16 amino acids.

The chain has TRBV7-8 and TRBJ2-3; 8 bases map to TRBD2. Germline V gene sequence: CDR1 SGHVS, CDR2 FQNEAQ. After removal of 3 bases from V and 2 bases from J, the junction contained 10 bases not matched to a gene. CDR3 size: 17 residues. CDR3 in DNA: TGTGCCAGCAGCTTGCCCCGAGCGGGGGAACCCACAGATACGCAGTATTTT. It codes for CASSLPRAGEPTDTQYF.

This chain uses TRBV11-3 with TRBJ2-7; perhaps TRBD2 as D (6 bases). The CDR3 covers 12 residues. The V gene's germline CDR1 is SGHNT and CDR2 YENEEA. V lost 5 bases and J lost 6, with 11 bases in between. DNA of the CDR3: TGTGCCAGCAGCGACGGGGGTCCCGAGCAGTACTTC. Translated: CASSDGGPEQYF.

The chain is built from TRBV5-1 and TRBJ2-2, with unresolved D. Germline CDR1 and CDR2: SGHRS and YFSETQ. This CDR3 has 15 residues. Trimming pared 3 bases from V and 6 bases from J, leaving 15 bases between. The CDR3 DNA sequence: TGCGCCAGCAGCTATGACGAGGTCATCCCCGGGGAGCTGTTTTTT. Translated, it gives CASSYDEVIPGELFF.

The chain is built from TRBV29-1 and TRBJ1-1; 8 bases agree with TRBD1. The CDR3 is 13 amino acids. Germline V CDR1 and CDR2: SQVTM, ANQGSEA. After removal of 6 bases from V and 4 bases from J, the junction contained 7 bases not matched to a gene. CDR3 region: CSVTTGGGTEAFF. DNA of the CDR3: TGCAGCGTGACAACAGGGGGAGGCACTGAAGCTTTCTTT. The entire variable domain, with the rest obtained from reference TRBV29-1 and TRBJ1-1, is as follows: SAVISQKPSRDICQRGTSLTIQCQVDSQVTMMFWYRQQPGQSLTLIATANQGSEATYESGFVIDKFPISRPNLTFSTLTVSNMSPEDSSIYLCSVTTGGGTEAFFGQGTRLTVV.

This chain uses TRBV27 with TRBJ1-2; tentatively, D is TRBD1 (6 bases). V gave up 0 bases and J gave up 10 bases, with 12 bases separating them. This CDR3 region has 13 residues. Germline CDR1 and CDR2: MNHEY and SMNVEV (reference sequence). CDR3: CASSLSRGNDYTF. DNA for the CDR3: TGTGCCAGCAGTTTATCGAGGGGGAATGACTACACCTTC.

This chain joins TRBV6-1 and TRBJ1-4; 9 nucleotides agree with TRBD1. Germline CDR1 MNHNS, CDR2 SASEGT. The V and J ends lost 6 bases and 8 bases, in that order; junction bases with no gene match: 10. The CDR3 spans 15 residues. The DNA of the CDR3 is TGTGCCAGCAGCGCAACAGGGGGCGGAGAGGAAAAACTGTTTTTT. It translates to CASSATGGGEEKLFF.

This clone was observed once. This rearrangement joins TRBV2 to TRBJ1-5; no clear D. Trimming left V 1 base short and J 5 bases short, with 24 bases between. CDR3 length: 19 amino acids. Germline V gene data show CDR1 as SNHLY and CDR2 as FYNNEI. CDR3 in DNA: TGTGCCAGCAGTGAAGATGGGGTTAAGATCCTGGGAGGCGATCAGCCCCAGCATTTT. Its protein is CASSEDGVKILGGDQPQHF.

The chain combines TRBV5-8 with TRBJ2-5; D is unclear. Per germline, CDR1 SGHTS and CDR2 YDEGEE. The CDR3 runs 14 residues. V shed 0 bases and J shed 4 bases, with 10 bases lying between them. CDR3 sequence: CASSLENGVETQYF. The CDR3 coding sequence is TGTGCCAGCAGCTTGGAAAATGGTGTAGAGACCCAGTACTTC.

The rearrangement links TRBV27 to TRBJ1-1; TRBD1 matches 8 bases. J lost 4 bases, V lost 6 bases, and 7 bases had no gene match. CDR3 length: 14 amino acids. Germline V CDR1 and CDR2: MNHEY, SMNVEV (reference sequence). The CDR3 protein is CASSFQGAGTEAFF. CDR3 coding DNA: TGTGCCAGCAGCTTTCAGGGGGCTGGCACTGAAGCTTTCTTT.

The rearrangement uses TRBV13 and TRBJ2-1, with D possibly matching TRBD1 (5 bases). This CDR3 has 16 amino acids. From germline, CDR1 is PRHDT and CDR2 FYEKMQ (reference sequence). V lost 3 bases to trimming and J lost 3 bases, with 15 bases between them. CDR3: CASSFKRQPHYNEQFF. In nucleotides, the CDR3 is TGTGCCAGCAGCTTCAAAAGACAGCCTCACTACAATGAGCAGTTCTTC.

The chain links TRBV5-8 to TRBJ2-1; D remains ambiguous. V gave up 4 bases and J gave up 2 bases, with 10 bases separating them. The CDR3 is made up of 14 amino acids. The V gene's germline CDR1 is SGHTS and CDR2 YDEGEE. The CDR3 is CASSPEGPYNEQFF. The CDR3 DNA follows: TGTGCCAGCAGCCCTGAAGGGCCCTACAATGAGCAGTTCTTC.

J is TRBJ1-1 and V is TRBV6-5, with D hard to call. This CDR3 has 15 residues. Germline V gives CDR1 MNHEY, CDR2 SVGAGI. V shed 4 bases and J shed 4 bases, with 16 bases lying between them. The CDR3: CASSSAHTGSTEAFF. In nucleotides, the CDR3 is TGTGCCAGCAGTTCCGCCCACACGGGGTCCACTGAAGCTTTCTTT.

To note about this clone: This sample also contains other DNA sequences that code for the same CDR3. This chain joins TRBV5-6 and TRBJ2-7, with D hard to call. The CDR3 sequence is 14 residues long. Per germline, CDR1 SGHDT and CDR2 YYEEEE. V lost 0 bases to trimming and J lost 1 base, with 8 bases between them. The CDR3 loop is CASSLGGYSYEQYF. CDR3 sequence (DNA): TGTGCCAGCAGCTTGGGGGGTTATTCCTACGAGCAGTACTTC.

CDR3 amino acids: CSVRQGEVPSSYEQYF. The CDR3 region has the DNA TGCAGCGTTCGCCAGGGGGAAGTCCCAAGCTCCTACGAGCAGTACTTC. The chain carries TRBV29-1 and TRBJ2-7; 7 nucleotides line up with TRBD1. The germline gives CDR1 SQVTM, CDR2 ANQGSEA. The length of the CDR3 is 16 residues. V lost 5 bases and J lost 0; bases outside the gene matches: 13.

The V gene is TRBV30, the J gene TRBJ2-2; D unclear. V was clipped by 3 bases and J by 2 bases, with 13 bases between them. The CDR3 spans 15 residues. Germline V CDR1 and CDR2: GTSNPN, SVGIG (reference sequence). The CDR3 nucleotides are TGTGCCTGGAGCCCCCATAACGGAAACACCGGGGAGCTGTTTTTT. Translation: CAWSPHNGNTGELFF.

V gene TRBV28 combines with J gene TRBJ2-2, with D possibly called TRBD1 or TRBD2 (5 bases each). Germline V gene data show CDR1 as MDHEN and CDR2 as SYDVKM. The CDR3 consists of 17 residues. The V gene lost 3 bases and the J gene lost 5 bases, with 19 bases spanning the gap. CDR3 region: CASSLPTGDALTGELFF. CDR3 bases: TGTGCCAGCAGTTTGCCCACCGGGGACGCTTTAACCGGGGAGCTGTTTTTT.